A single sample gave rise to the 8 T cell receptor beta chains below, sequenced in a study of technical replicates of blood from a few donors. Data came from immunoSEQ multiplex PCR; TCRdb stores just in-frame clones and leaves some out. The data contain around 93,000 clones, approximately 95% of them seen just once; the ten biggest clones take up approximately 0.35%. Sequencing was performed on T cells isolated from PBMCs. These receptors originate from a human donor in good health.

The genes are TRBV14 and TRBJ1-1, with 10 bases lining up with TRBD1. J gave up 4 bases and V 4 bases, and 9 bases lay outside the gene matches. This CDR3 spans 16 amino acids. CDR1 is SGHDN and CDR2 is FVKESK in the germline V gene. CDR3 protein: CASSLLGQGRPTEAFF. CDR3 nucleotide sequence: TGTGCCAGCAGCCTTCTGGGACAGGGGAGGCCCACTGAAGCTTTCTTT.

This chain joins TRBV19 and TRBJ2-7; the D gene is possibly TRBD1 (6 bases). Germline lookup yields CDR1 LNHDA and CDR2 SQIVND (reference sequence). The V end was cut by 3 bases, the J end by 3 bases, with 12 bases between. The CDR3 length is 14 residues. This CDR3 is CASSIQGLNYEQYF. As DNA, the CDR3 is TGTGCCAGTAGTATTCAGGGGCTAAACTACGAGCAGTACTTC. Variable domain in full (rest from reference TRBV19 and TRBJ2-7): DGGITQSPKYLFRKEGQNVTLSCEQNLNHDAMYWYRQDPGQGLRLIYYSQIVNDFQKGDIAEGYSVSREKKESFPLTVTSAQKNPTAFYLCASSIQGLNYEQYFGPGTRLTVT.

CDR3 coding DNA: TGTGCCAGCAGCTTGGTAGCGACAGAGACCCAGTACTTC. It codes for CASSLVATETQYF. The V gene is TRBV7-3, the J gene TRBJ2-5; TRBD2 is a possible D gene (5 bases). Germline CDR1 reads SGHTA; CDR2 reads FQGTGA. Trimming cost V 3 bases and J 4 bases, with 9 bases left between them. The CDR3 loop spans 13 amino acids.

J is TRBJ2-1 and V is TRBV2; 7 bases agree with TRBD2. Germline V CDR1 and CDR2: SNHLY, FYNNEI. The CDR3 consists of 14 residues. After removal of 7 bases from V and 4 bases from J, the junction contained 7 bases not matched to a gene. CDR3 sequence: CASKPSSGYNEQFF. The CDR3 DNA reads TGTGCCAGCAAGCCGTCTAGCGGTTACAATGAGCAGTTCTTC.

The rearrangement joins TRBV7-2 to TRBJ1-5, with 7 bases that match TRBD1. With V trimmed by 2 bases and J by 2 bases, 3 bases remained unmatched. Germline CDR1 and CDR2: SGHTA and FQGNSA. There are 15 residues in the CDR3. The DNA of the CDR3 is TGTGCCAGCAGCTTACACAGGGGAGGCAATCAGCCCCAGCATTTT. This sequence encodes CASSLHRGGNQPQHF.

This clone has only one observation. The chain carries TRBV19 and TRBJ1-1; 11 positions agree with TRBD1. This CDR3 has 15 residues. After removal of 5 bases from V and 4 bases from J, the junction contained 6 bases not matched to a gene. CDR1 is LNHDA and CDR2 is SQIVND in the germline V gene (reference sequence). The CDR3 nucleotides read TGTGCCAGTAGTCCCCCGGGACAGGGGGGCACTGAAGCTTTCTTT. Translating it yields CASSPPGQGGTEAFF.

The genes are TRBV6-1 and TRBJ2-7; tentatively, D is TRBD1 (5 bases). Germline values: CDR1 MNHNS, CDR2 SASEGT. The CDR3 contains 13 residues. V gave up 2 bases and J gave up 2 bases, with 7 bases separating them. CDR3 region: CASSETQAYEQYF. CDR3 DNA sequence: TGTGCCAGCAGTGAAACACAGGCCTACGAGCAGTACTTC.

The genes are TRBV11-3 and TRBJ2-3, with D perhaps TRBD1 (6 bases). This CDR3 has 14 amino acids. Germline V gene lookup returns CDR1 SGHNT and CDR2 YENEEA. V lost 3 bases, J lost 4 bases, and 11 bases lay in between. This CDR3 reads CASSFDRTPDTQYF. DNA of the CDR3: TGTGCCAGCAGCTTCGACAGGACCCCAGATACGCAGTATTTT. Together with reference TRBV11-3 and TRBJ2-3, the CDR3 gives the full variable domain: EAGVVQSPRYKIIEKKQPVAFWCNPISGHNTLYWYLQNLGQGPELLIRYENEEAVDDSQLPKDRFSAERLKGVDSTLKIQPAELGDSAVYLCASSFDRTPDTQYFGPGTRLTVL.